Given below is one T cell receptor beta chain in context. In germline, CDR1 is MGHRA, CDR2 YSYEKL. The V end was cut by 10 bases, the J end by 6 bases, with 20 bases between. This CDR3 is 14 amino acids long. These data are taken from a study of tumor-infiltrating lymphocytes in primary liver carcinoma. The source of the blood RNA was unsorted whole blood, and germline DNA was extracted as well. Total RNA amounting to 450 to 550 ng was the source from which TCR beta cDNA was made with a constant-region primer. Sequencing libraries for TCR beta derived from three nested multiplex PCR rounds that used slightly modified ARM-PCR. Forward primers for TRBV1-TRBV30 and a C-beta reverse primer served the first two PCR rounds, at roughly 10 cycles each. From the multiplex PCR reads, TCRdb called clonotypes with MiXCR, one entry per CDR3 protein. The data hold about 330,000 distinct CDR3 sequences, with roughly two thirds observed a single time.

Specimen: peripheral blood. This chain uses TRBV4-1 with TRBJ2-3, with D unclear. The TCR sequence derives from a middle-aged man with primary liver carcinoma and hepatitis B virus infection. DNA for the CDR3: TGCGCCATCGGCCAACCCGCCTTCCCCGATACGCAGTATTTT. As protein: CAIGQPAFPDTQYF.